This T cell receptor beta chain was observed in a study of shared clonotypes between healthy human individuals. Measured with immunoSEQ multiplex PCR; TCRdb has only the in-frame clones, and not every one. Of a few million clones listed, more than 80% are singletons. The ends were cut back, 5 bases at V and 2 bases at J, with 14 bases in the middle. This CDR3 contains 15 residues. Germline lookup yields CDR1 SGHRS and CDR2 YFSETQ. The sample was naive CD4+ T cells sorted from blood. Subset: CD45RA+ positively selected. The V call is TRBV5-1, the J call TRBJ1-3; TRBD1 is a possible D gene (5 bases). The receptor comes from a man between 18 and 35 years old in good health. The CDR3 DNA sequence: TGCGCCAGCAGGTCCGGGACTAACACTGGAAACACCATATATTTT. Translation: CASRSGTNTGNTIYF.